The rows below give T cell receptor beta chains drawn from one sample of a study of T cells in Graves' hyperthyroidism and ophthalmopathy. MiXCR, run by TCRdb on the multiplex PCR reads, gives a single entry per CDR3 protein. This sample carries about 610,000 distinct CDR3 sequences, 35% to 55% of them seen once, and the ten largest clones take about 8.3%. Sequencing was performed on peripheral blood or thyroid tissue (not recorded which). All receptors come from a woman aged 18 to 35 with Graves' hyperthyroidism. Both conserved end residues are part of each CDR3. The order of the fields is CDR3 DNA, CDR3 protein, clone size, J gene, V gene, D gene. A D gene is named only where the DNA matches it firmly. Size tells how often a clone was seen (once, few, many) or the class of an expanded clone, and some rows leave it out.

cdr3_nt: TGCAGCTTAGCTCCAGGGAGGGCTATGAACACTGAAGCTTTCTTT
cdr3_aa: CSLAPGRAMNTEAFF
clone_size: -
j_call: TRBJ1-1
v_call: TRBV29-1
d_call: -

cdr3_nt: TGTGCCAGCACCGTATCTGGAAACACCATATATTTT
cdr3_aa: CASTVSGNTIYF
clone_size: many
j_call: TRBJ1-3
v_call: TRBV7-9
d_call: -

cdr3_nt: TGTGCCAGCCAAGATCCTAGCGGGATCACCTACGAGCAGTACTTC
cdr3_aa: CASQDPSGITYEQYF
clone_size: -
j_call: TRBJ2-7
v_call: TRBV2
d_call: TRBD2

cdr3_nt: TGTGCCAGCAGGCGAGCGGGAGAGGTGAGCGAGCAGTACTTC
cdr3_aa: CASRRAGEVSEQYF
clone_size: -
j_call: TRBJ2-7
v_call: TRBV6-5
d_call: TRBD2

cdr3_nt: TGTGCCAACAGCCAAGTGAGAGGGGCGCTTAATGGCTACACCTTC
cdr3_aa: CANSQVRGALNGYTF
clone_size: once
j_call: TRBJ1-2
v_call: TRBV14
d_call: -

cdr3_nt: TGTGCCACACACAGGTCAGGGCAGTACGAGCAGTACTTC
cdr3_aa: CATHRSGQYEQYF
clone_size: few
j_call: TRBJ2-7
v_call: TRBV6-5
d_call: -

cdr3_nt: TGCAGTGCTACCAAACGGACAGGGCTGACTGAAGCTTTCTTT
cdr3_aa: CSATKRTGLTEAFF
clone_size: -
j_call: TRBJ1-1
v_call: TRBV20-1
d_call: TRBD1

cdr3_nt: TGTGCCAGCAGCCAAGCCTTCCGGAGAATCTACGAGCAGTACTTC
cdr3_aa: CASSQAFRRIYEQYF
clone_size: few
j_call: TRBJ2-7
v_call: TRBV3-1
d_call: -

cdr3_nt: TGTGCTAGTGGTTTGGTGACAGGGGCTTTCTACGAGCAGTACTTC
cdr3_aa: CASGLVTGAFYEQYF
clone_size: few
j_call: TRBJ2-7
v_call: TRBV12-5
d_call: TRBD1

cdr3_nt: TGTGCCAGCCTTTTTACCTTGTTCACTGAAGCTTTCTTT
cdr3_aa: CASLFTLFTEAFF
clone_size: many
j_call: TRBJ1-1
v_call: TRBV12-3/TRBV12-4
d_call: -

cdr3_nt: TGTGCCATCAGCAGCTTCAGAGCGAGCGTTAACACCGGGGAGCTGTTTTTT
cdr3_aa: CAISSFRASVNTGELFF
clone_size: -
j_call: TRBJ2-2
v_call: TRBV10-3
d_call: -

cdr3_nt: TGTGCCAGCGGACAGGCGGGCACAAAACTGTTTTTT
cdr3_aa: CASGQAGTKLFF
clone_size: -
j_call: TRBJ1-4
v_call: TRBV7-9
d_call: TRBD1

cdr3_nt: TGTGCCAGCAGCCCCCGACAGGGTTACAATGAGCAGTTCTTC
cdr3_aa: CASSPRQGYNEQFF
clone_size: -
j_call: TRBJ2-1
v_call: TRBV7-9
d_call: TRBD1

cdr3_nt: TGTGCCAGCAGCTTAGCCGACTTGACGGATGAAAAACTGTTTTTT
cdr3_aa: CASSLADLTDEKLFF
clone_size: -
j_call: TRBJ1-4
v_call: TRBV7-2
d_call: -

cdr3_nt: TGTGCCAGCAGCTATCGGACAGGGGGGGTCGATGGCTACACCTTC
cdr3_aa: CASSYRTGGVDGYTF
clone_size: many
j_call: TRBJ1-2
v_call: TRBV7-2
d_call: TRBD1

cdr3_nt: TGTGCCAGCAGCACTAGGACGGAGAACACTGAAGCTTTCTTT
cdr3_aa: CASSTRTENTEAFF
clone_size: many
j_call: TRBJ1-1
v_call: TRBV7-9
d_call: -

cdr3_nt: TGTGCCAGCAGCTTCGGCCAACCCGGGAAGAACAGGGGATTTGGGACCCAGTACTTC
cdr3_aa: CASSFGQPGKNRGFGTQYF
clone_size: -
j_call: TRBJ2-5
v_call: TRBV7-8
d_call: TRBD1

cdr3_nt: TGCAGCCAAGAAGGCAGGGGTGGGTCCTACGAGCAGTACTTC
cdr3_aa: CSQEGRGGSYEQYF
clone_size: once
j_call: TRBJ2-7
v_call: TRBV29-1
d_call: -

cdr3_nt: TGTGCCAGCAGCGAGGACGGGGGGACCCCGAGCTACGAGCAGTACTTC
cdr3_aa: CASSEDGGTPSYEQYF
clone_size: -
j_call: TRBJ2-7
v_call: TRBV9
d_call: TRBD2

cdr3_nt: TGTGCCAGCAGCGCAGGATCCCTTAACTCACCCCTCCACTTT
cdr3_aa: CASSAGSLNSPLHF
clone_size: -
j_call: TRBJ1-6
v_call: TRBV7-3
d_call: -

cdr3_nt: TGTGCCAGCAGCGCACCGGGACAAGGACCCCTCCACTTT
cdr3_aa: CASSAPGQGPLHF
clone_size: -
j_call: TRBJ1-6
v_call: TRBV7-2
d_call: -

cdr3_nt: TGTGCCAGCAGTCCCAGCCTCGGACCCTCATCCTACGAGCAGTACTTC
cdr3_aa: CASSPSLGPSSYEQYF
clone_size: -
j_call: TRBJ2-7
v_call: TRBV2
d_call: -

cdr3_nt: TGCAGTGCCCAGAGGGGGGGCCTTGGGGACACCGGGGAGCTGTTTTTT
cdr3_aa: CSAQRGGLGDTGELFF
clone_size: once
j_call: TRBJ2-2
v_call: TRBV20-1
d_call: -

cdr3_nt: TGTGCCAGTAGTTTTCCCGGGGGGGGTCAGCCCCAGCATTTT
cdr3_aa: CASSFPGGGQPQHF
clone_size: many
j_call: TRBJ1-5
v_call: TRBV19
d_call: -

cdr3_nt: TGTGCCAGCAGCTCCACAGGGGGCCCCGCTAAAAATCAGCCCCAGCATTTT
cdr3_aa: CASSSTGGPAKNQPQHF
clone_size: many
j_call: TRBJ1-5
v_call: TRBV5-7
d_call: TRBD1

cdr3_nt: TGTGCCAGCGGGAGTGTGGCCGGGGAGCTGTTTTTT
cdr3_aa: CASGSVAGELFF
clone_size: once
j_call: TRBJ2-2
v_call: TRBV11-2
d_call: -

cdr3_nt: TGTGCCAGCAGCAGGGGCGGGGCTAACTATGGCTACACCTTC
cdr3_aa: CASSRGGANYGYTF
clone_size: -
j_call: TRBJ1-2
v_call: TRBV7-8
d_call: -

cdr3_nt: TGTGCCAGCAGCCTGGGACAGGTGGGAGAGACCCTGTACTTC
cdr3_aa: CASSLGQVGETLYF
clone_size: -
j_call: TRBJ2-5
v_call: TRBV11-2
d_call: TRBD1

cdr3_nt: TGTACCAGCAGTTTACAGGGGAACTCTGGAAACGCCATATATTTT
cdr3_aa: CTSSLQGNSGNAIYF
clone_size: -
j_call: TRBJ1-3
v_call: TRBV12-3/TRBV12-4
d_call: TRBD1

cdr3_nt: TGTGCCAGCAATCGACAGGGTATAAGCAATCAGCCCCAGCATTTT
cdr3_aa: CASNRQGISNQPQHF
clone_size: -
j_call: TRBJ1-5
v_call: TRBV5-5
d_call: TRBD1

cdr3_nt: TGCGCCAGCAGCCAAGTGGACAGGTTGAATCAGTACTTC
cdr3_aa: CASSQVDRLNQYF
clone_size: -
j_call: TRBJ2-5
v_call: TRBV4-3
d_call: TRBD1

cdr3_nt: TGTGCCTGGAGTCCGGGACAGTGGGCGCAAGAGACCCAGTACTTC
cdr3_aa: CAWSPGQWAQETQYF
clone_size: -
j_call: TRBJ2-5
v_call: TRBV30
d_call: TRBD1

cdr3_nt: TGTGCCTGGAGTGACCCTGGGCAGGGAACCCTTGACGAGCAGTACTTC
cdr3_aa: CAWSDPGQGTLDEQYF
clone_size: -
j_call: TRBJ2-7
v_call: TRBV30
d_call: -

cdr3_nt: TGTGCCAGCGGTACGGCCGCTGAAGCTTTCTTT
cdr3_aa: CASGTAAEAFF
clone_size: many
j_call: TRBJ1-1
v_call: TRBV9
d_call: -

cdr3_nt: TGCAGTGCTAGAACACTAGCGGGAAGATATGAGCAGTTCTTC
cdr3_aa: CSARTLAGRYEQFF
clone_size: -
j_call: TRBJ2-1
v_call: TRBV20-1
d_call: TRBD2

cdr3_nt: TGTGCCAGCAGCTTGACAGGGGAGCTGCTTTTT
cdr3_aa: CASSLTGELLF
clone_size: -
j_call: TRBJ2-2
v_call: TRBV7-6
d_call: TRBD1

cdr3_nt: TGTGCCAGCAGTTACTCTACTAGCGGGAGTAAGACCCAGTACTTC
cdr3_aa: CASSYSTSGSKTQYF
clone_size: many
j_call: TRBJ2-5
v_call: TRBV6-6
d_call: TRBD2

cdr3_nt: TGTGCCAGCAGCTACGACAGGGGGCGATCCGGGGAGCTGTTTTTT
cdr3_aa: CASSYDRGRSGELFF
clone_size: -
j_call: TRBJ2-2
v_call: TRBV2
d_call: TRBD1

cdr3_nt: TGTGCCAGCAGCACCTCTAGCGGGAGGACGTACGAGCAGTACTTC
cdr3_aa: CASSTSSGRTYEQYF
clone_size: many
j_call: TRBJ2-7
v_call: TRBV7-9
d_call: TRBD2

cdr3_nt: TGTGCCAGCAGCTTAGTGGGCGGGAGGGACTCCTACGAGCAGTACTTC
cdr3_aa: CASSLVGGRDSYEQYF
clone_size: -
j_call: TRBJ2-7
v_call: TRBV7-2
d_call: TRBD2

cdr3_nt: TGCAGTGCTGGGGAAACTGGGGAGCAGTACTTC
cdr3_aa: CSAGETGEQYF
clone_size: many
j_call: TRBJ2-7
v_call: TRBV20-1
d_call: -

cdr3_nt: TGTGCCAGCAGCCCAGGGAGACTAGGCACAGATACGCAGTATTTT
cdr3_aa: CASSPGRLGTDTQYF
clone_size: few
j_call: TRBJ2-3
v_call: TRBV6-6
d_call: -

cdr3_nt: TGCAGCACTGCGAGCGGGAGAGGTTCCTACGAGCAGTACTTC
cdr3_aa: CSTASGRGSYEQYF
clone_size: -
j_call: TRBJ2-7
v_call: TRBV29-1
d_call: TRBD2

cdr3_nt: TGCAGCGTTGAGGAGGACACCGGGGAGCTGTTTTTT
cdr3_aa: CSVEEDTGELFF
clone_size: many
j_call: TRBJ2-2
v_call: TRBV29-1
d_call: -

cdr3_nt: TGTGCCAGCAGTGAAGGGGGCGGGGCTTTCTTT
cdr3_aa: CASSEGGGAFF
clone_size: -
j_call: TRBJ1-1
v_call: TRBV2
d_call: -

cdr3_nt: TGTGCCAGCAGAAGGAACGGGGGTTCGGCCTACAATGAGCAGTTCTTC
cdr3_aa: CASRRNGGSAYNEQFF
clone_size: -
j_call: TRBJ2-1
v_call: TRBV2
d_call: -

cdr3_nt: TGCAGTGCTAGTAGGTCGGGAGGTCAGGATACGCAGTATTTT
cdr3_aa: CSASRSGGQDTQYF
clone_size: -
j_call: TRBJ2-3
v_call: TRBV20-1
d_call: TRBD2

cdr3_nt: TGCAGTGCTAGAGATCTATCAGGACGTCAGCTCAATAGCAATCAGCCCCAGCATTTT
cdr3_aa: CSARDLSGRQLNSNQPQHF
clone_size: -
j_call: TRBJ1-5
v_call: TRBV20-1
d_call: -

cdr3_nt: TGTGCCAGCAGCCAAGAGGACGGCCGACAAGAGACCCAGTACTTC
cdr3_aa: CASSQEDGRQETQYF
clone_size: -
j_call: TRBJ2-5
v_call: TRBV4-2
d_call: -

cdr3_nt: TGTGCCAGCAGCTTAGTGGGCGACTACACCGAAGCTTTCTTT
cdr3_aa: CASSLVGDYTEAFF
clone_size: -
j_call: TRBJ1-1
v_call: TRBV11-2
d_call: -

cdr3_nt: TGTGCCAGCAGCTTAGTTAATTCACCCCTCCACTTT
cdr3_aa: CASSLVNSPLHF
clone_size: many
j_call: TRBJ1-6
v_call: TRBV7-2
d_call: -

cdr3_nt: TGCAGTGCTAGGGAGGGCCGACAGGGCAACACTGAAGCTTTCTTT
cdr3_aa: CSAREGRQGNTEAFF
clone_size: many
j_call: TRBJ1-1
v_call: TRBV20-1
d_call: TRBD1

cdr3_nt: TGTGCCAGCAGTTTCGGGGTAGCGGGAGAGACGACGAACACCGGGGAGCTGTTTTTT
cdr3_aa: CASSFGVAGETTNTGELFF
clone_size: few
j_call: TRBJ2-2
v_call: TRBV12-3/TRBV12-4
d_call: TRBD2

cdr3_nt: TGTGCCTGGAGAGGGGGGGGGCTCTCTGGAAACACCATATATTTT
cdr3_aa: CAWRGGGLSGNTIYF
clone_size: once
j_call: TRBJ1-3
v_call: TRBV7-8
d_call: -

cdr3_nt: TGTGCCAGCAGCTTTCGTGCGGGGCAGGGGCAAGAGACCCAGTACTTC
cdr3_aa: CASSFRAGQGQETQYF
clone_size: many
j_call: TRBJ2-5
v_call: TRBV7-9
d_call: -

cdr3_nt: TGTGCCAGCAGCTTAGAAAGCAATGAGCAGTTCTTC
cdr3_aa: CASSLESNEQFF
clone_size: few
j_call: TRBJ2-1
v_call: TRBV7-8
d_call: -